These 21 T cell receptor beta chains were all obtained from the same sample, sequenced in a study of T-cell memory formation after mild COVID-19. MiXCR, applied by TCRdb to the 5' RACE reads, yields one record per CDR3 protein. This table holds 300,000 to 400,000 distinct CDR3 sequences, under 25% found once. Specimen: PBMCs or a T cell subset sorted from them (not recorded which). The receptor source for this set is an adult woman who had mild COVID-19 (a few samples of this study predate the infection). Cell type and time point are not known.

Written as DNA, the CDR3 is TGTGCCAGCAGTTACGCGGGACCCGATGGCTACACCTTC. It specifies CASSYAGPDGYTF. The chain links TRBV6-5 to TRBJ1-2; D may be TRBD1 (5 bases). Trimming took 2 bases from V and 6 from J, leaving 10 bases between them. The CDR3 is made up of 13 amino acids. CDR1 and CDR2 from the germline V gene are MNHEY and SVGAGI.

This clonotype was counted a few times. This chain uses TRBV20-1 with TRBJ2-4; the D is unclear. The CDR3 has 14 amino acids. Trimming shortened V by 5 bases and J by 0 bases, and 11 bases separated the two germline ends. Germline V gives CDR1 DFQATT, CDR2 SNEGSKA (reference sequence). As DNA, the CDR3 is TGCAGTGCTTACGACGCGGTAGCCAAAAACATTCAGTACTTC. This codes for CSAYDAVAKNIQYF.

The chain combines TRBV29-1 with TRBJ2-2; D is perhaps TRBD2 (5 bases). CDR3 length: 14 residues. Germline CDR1 and CDR2: SQVTM and ANQGSEA. The V and J ends lost 4 bases and 1 base respectively, with 10 bases between them. CDR3 sequence (DNA): TGCAGCGTTGGGACTCGAGAGAACACCGGGGAGCTGTTTTTT. It translates to CSVGTRENTGELFF.

The DNA of the CDR3 is TGCAGTGCTAGAGTAGGGCTAGCGGGCGGTTACGAGCAGTACTTC. The encoded protein is CSARVGLAGGYEQYF. The rearrangement uses TRBV20-1 and TRBJ2-7; TRBD2 matches 8 bases. CDR1 is DFQATT, CDR2 SNEGSKA, per germline (reference sequence). The CDR3 spans 15 residues. V gave up 1 base and J gave up 4 bases; unmatched junction bases: 9.

This clonotype was counted ten times or more. V and J are TRBV12-3 or TRBV12-4 and TRBJ2-7; possibly TRBD2 for D (5 bases). The CDR3 contains 13 residues. The V end lost 4 bases, the J end lost 3 bases, and 10 bases lay between the germline ends. DNA for the CDR3: TGTGCCAGCAGTTCCCGGGAAGGCTACGAGCAGTACTTC. Its translation is CASSSREGYEQYF.

This clonotype was detected a few times. The V and J genes are TRBV5-1 and TRBJ2-1; TRBD1 matches 7 bases. CDR1 is SGHRS and CDR2 is YFSETQ in the germline V gene. V was clipped by 3 bases and J by 4 bases; unmatched bases: 7. The length of the CDR3 is 15 residues. CDR3 sequence reads: CASSSDRIEYNEQFF. In DNA, the CDR3 is TGCGCCAGCAGCTCGGACAGGATCGAGTACAATGAGCAGTTCTTC.

This clonotype turned up a few times. The chain has TRBV27 and TRBJ2-7; D is perhaps TRBD1 (6 bases). Germline loops: CDR1 MNHEY, CDR2 SMNVEV (reference sequence). Trimming took 5 bases from V and 6 from J, leaving 17 bases between them. The CDR3 loop spans 14 amino acids. The DNA of the CDR3 is TGTGCCAGCAGTCCGATATCGACAGGTTTCGAGCAGTACTTC. Translated, it gives CASSPISTGFEQYF.

The chain couples TRBV7-9 to TRBJ2-1, with 7 bases that match TRBD2. CDR1 SEHNR and CDR2 FQNEAQ come from the germline V gene (reference sequence). The ends lost 6 bases at V and 7 bases at J; junction bases unmatched: 12. This CDR3 is 15 amino acids long. The CDR3 DNA reads TGTGCCAGCAGGGCCAGCGGGAATGCACGGAATGAGCAGTTCTTC. It encodes CASRASGNARNEQFF.

In DNA form, the CDR3 reads TGTGCCAGCAGCAAAAGAGAGGGGACAGATAATCTAGACTACGAGCAGTACTTC. Translation: CASSKREGTDNLDYEQYF. The chain carries TRBV21-1 and TRBJ2-7; TRBD1, the table's D call, was not compared with the DNA. TRBV21-1 is noted as a pseudogene. This CDR3 region has 18 residues.

This clonotype appeared many times. The chain uses TRBV11-3 and TRBJ2-2, with 9 bases aligning to TRBD1. This CDR3 is built from 16 residues. Germline CDR1 is SGHNT and CDR2 is YENEEA. V was pared by 4 bases and J by 5 bases, with 8 bases of the junction left unmatched. CDR3 loop: CASSSWTGAVTGELFF. The DNA of the CDR3 is TGTGCCAGCAGCTCCTGGACAGGGGCGGTTACCGGGGAGCTGTTTTTT.

This clonotype occurred a few times. The V and J genes are TRBV7-2 and TRBJ1-4, with 9 positions matching TRBD1. This CDR3 contains 14 residues. J was trimmed by 6 bases and V by 4 bases; bases with no gene match: 3. Looked up from germline, CDR1 is SGHTA and CDR2 is FQGNSA. Here the CDR3 reads CASSSDRGDEKLFF. The CDR3 coding sequence is TGTGCCAGCAGCTCGGACAGGGGTGATGAAAAACTGTTTTTT.

There are a few counts of this clonotype. DNA for the CDR3: TGTGCCAGCAGTCCCAAGCGGGCGGGAGGGCGTTACAATGAGCAGTTCTTC. Translated: CASSPKRAGGRYNEQFF. The rearrangement joins TRBV6-5 to TRBJ2-1, with 9 bases matching TRBD2. Trimming removed 5 bases from V and 4 bases from J; junction bases left unmatched: 12. In germline, CDR1 is MNHEY, CDR2 SVGAGI. The length of the CDR3 is 17 residues.

This clonotype turned up a few times. This chain uses TRBV12-3 or TRBV12-4 with TRBJ2-5, with D possibly being TRBD1 or TRBD2 (7 bases each). The CDR3 totals 16 residues. Trimming left V 6 bases short and J 3 bases short, with 20 bases between. The CDR3 is CASSRGGRGDKETQYF. In nucleotides, the CDR3 is TGTGCCAGCAGCCGCGGGGGCAGGGGGGATAAAGAGACCCAGTACTTC.

The rearrangement uses TRBV7-2 and TRBJ2-1, with 8 bases fitting TRBD2. V lost 11 bases, J lost 9 bases, and 21 bases stayed unmatched. The CDR3 is made up of 16 amino acids. Germline V lookup: CDR1 SGHTA, CDR2 FQGNSA. The CDR3 is CAGQGAGGGRYGEQFF. CDR3 nucleotide sequence: TGTGCCGGTCAAGGGGCGGGGGGAGGTCGGTATGGTGAGCAGTTCTTC.

The chain is built from TRBV5-6 and TRBJ2-6; 10 bases fit TRBD1. The germline V gene encodes CDR1 SGHDT and CDR2 YYEEEE. Trimming cost V 1 base and J 0 bases; bases outside gene matches: 4. CDR3 length: 18 amino acids. CDR3: CASSLPTGGRSGANVLTF. The CDR3 DNA is TGTGCCAGCAGCTTGCCGACAGGGGGCCGCTCTGGGGCCAACGTCCTGACTTTC. The entire variable domain, with the rest obtained from reference TRBV5-6 and TRBJ2-6, is as follows: DAGVTQSPTHLIKTRGQQVTLRCSPKSGHDTVSWYQQALGQGPQFIFQYYEEEERQRGNFPDRFSGHQFPNYSSELNVNALLLGDSALYLCASSLPTGGRSGANVLTFGAGSRLTVL.

The V call is TRBV5-1, the J call TRBJ2-1, with a possible D match to TRBD2 (6 bases). The CDR3 sequence is 14 residues long. Trimming removed 0 bases at V and 6 bases at J, with 10 bases between. Germline-derived CDR1 and CDR2 are SGHRS and YFSETQ. The CDR3 DNA follows: TGCGCCAGCAGCTTGGATGTGACTAGCAATGAGCAGTTCTTC. It specifies CASSLDVTSNEQFF.

In its sample, this clonotype was seen a few times. The chain links TRBV7-3 to TRBJ2-5; D is undetermined. CDR1 SGHTA and CDR2 FQGTGA come from the germline V gene. The V and J ends lost 10 bases and 5 bases respectively, with 5 bases between them. This CDR3 is built from 9 residues. As DNA, the CDR3 is TGTGCCAACATGGAGACCCAGTACTTC. Its translation is CANMETQYF. Full variable domain (rest looked up from reference TRBV7-3 and TRBJ2-5): GAGVSQTPSNKVTEKGKYVELRCDPISGHTALYWYRQSLGQGPEFLIYFQGTGAADDSGLPNDRFFAVRPEGSVSTLKIQRTERGDSAVYLCANMETQYFGPGTRLLVL.

This clonotype was observed a few times. V gene TRBV20-1 combines with J gene TRBJ2-3; unclear D gene. CDR1 DFQATT and CDR2 SNEGSKA come from the germline V gene (reference sequence). With 4 bases removed from V and 4 bases from J, the gap between germline ends came to 18 bases. This CDR3 has 15 amino acids. In DNA, the CDR3 is TGCAGTGCTACCCGGGCCCTTGGAAGGGCAGATACGCAGTATTTT. This sequence encodes CSATRALGRADTQYF.

This clonotype was counted between two and nine times. The chain combines TRBV6-5 with TRBJ1-2; tentatively, D is TRBD1 (6 bases). The V end was cut by 6 bases, the J end by 2 bases, with 16 bases between. The CDR3 totals 15 residues. Germline values: CDR1 MNHEY, CDR2 SVGAGI. As DNA, the CDR3 is TGTGCCAGCAGCCCCCGCCGGACAGAAAACTATGGCTACACCTTC. The encoded protein is CASSPRRTENYGYTF.

The table lists this clonotype with many counts. The chain uses TRBV7-2 and TRBJ2-1; 8 nucleotides align to TRBD2. With V trimmed by 5 bases and J by 6 bases, 6 bases remained unmatched. The CDR3 runs to 14 residues. Germline CDR1 and CDR2: SGHTA and FQGNSA. Here the CDR3 reads CASSPSGSINEQFF. CDR3 sequence (DNA): TGTGCCAGCAGCCCAAGCGGGAGTATCAATGAGCAGTTCTTC.

This clonotype was found a few times. The chain carries TRBV7-6 and TRBJ2-5; 7 positions agree with TRBD2. The germline CDR1 and CDR2 sequences are SGHVS and FNYEAQ. The CDR3 runs 14 residues. Trimming took 5 bases from V and 4 from J; bases not matched to a gene: 7. CDR3 sequence: CASSNPRGGETQYF. The CDR3 DNA is TGTGCCAGCAGCAATCCCCGCGGGGGAGAGACCCAGTACTTC.